These 13 T cell receptor beta chains were sequenced from one sample in a study of T cell responses to AZD1222 COVID-19 vaccine. Sequenced by immunoSEQ multiplex PCR; TCRdb stores in-frame clones only, minus some. The table records about 86,000 clones, roughly 88% of them present only once. Sequencing was performed on peripheral blood, taken on day 0 of MenACWY control vaccination. The receptor set was obtained from an adult in good health.

This rearrangement joins TRBV30 to TRBJ2-5; TRBD2 agrees at 11 bases. J gave up 7 bases and V 4 bases, and 8 bases lay outside the gene matches. The CDR3 loop spans 14 amino acids. CDR1 and CDR2 (germline): GTSNPN, SVGIG (reference sequence). CDR3 sequence (DNA): TGTGCCTGGATCCGCGGCCTAGCGGGGGGGACCCAGTACTTC. Protein product: CAWIRGLAGGTQYF.

The rearrangement links TRBV6-5 to TRBJ1-2, with TRBD1 identical over 7 bases. The V segment lost 2 bases and the J segment 4 bases; nucleotides outside the gene matches: 7. Germline V gene data show CDR1 as MNHEY and CDR2 as SVGAGI. This CDR3 has 15 residues. Written as DNA, the CDR3 is TGTGCCAGCAGTTACACAGGGGAGAAGGGCTATGGCTACACCTTC. The encoded protein is CASSYTGEKGYGYTF.

This clone came up once. The gene calls are TRBV4-1 and TRBJ2-3; D may be TRBD2 (7 bases). The V end was cut by 2 bases, the J end by 4 bases, with 16 bases between. There are 16 residues in the CDR3. CDR1 and CDR2 from the germline V gene are MGHRA and YSYEKL. The DNA of the CDR3 is TGCGCCAGCAGCCAATTTTTGGGGGGGCGCGCAGATACGCAGTATTTT. This encodes CASSQFLGGRADTQYF.

This clone appeared once. The rearrangement uses TRBV7-9 and TRBJ1-4; D is unclear. Per germline, CDR1 SEHNR and CDR2 FQNEAQ (reference sequence). This CDR3 spans 15 amino acids. The V end lost 1 base, the J end lost 8 bases, and 14 bases lay between the germline ends. The CDR3 nucleotides read TGTGCCAGCAGCTTAGGGGGAGGGCCAAAGGAAAAACTGTTTTTT. This translates into CASSLGGGPKEKLFF.

This clone is deemed medium-sized. The gene calls are TRBV11-2 and TRBJ2-2, with D perhaps being TRBD1 or TRBD2 (5 bases each). The germline V gene has CDR1 SGHAT and CDR2 FQNNGV. V lost 5 bases, J lost 4 bases, and 11 bases lay in between. The CDR3 covers 14 residues. This CDR3 reads CASSPVGGTGELFF. The CDR3 DNA is TGTGCCAGCAGCCCCGTTGGGGGCACCGGGGAGCTGTTTTTT.

The chain combines TRBV7-2 with TRBJ1-1; the match to TRBD1 covers 7 bases. CDR3 length: 16 residues. The V gene's germline CDR1 is SGHTA and CDR2 FQGNSA. With V trimmed by 1 base and J by 8 bases, 13 bases remained unmatched. The CDR3 coding sequence is TGTGCCAGCAGCTTAGAAGGGTCTTCAAACAGGGGCGAAGCTTTCTTT. Protein product: CASSLEGSSNRGEAFF.

The chain has TRBV19 and TRBJ2-3; 8 nucleotides align to TRBD2. CDR1 is LNHDA, CDR2 SQIVND, per germline (reference sequence). CDR3 length equals 17 residues. V shed 6 bases and J 2 bases; nucleotides not matched to a gene: 13. CDR3 sequence reads: CASRPPPGLGSTDTQYF. The CDR3, as DNA: TGTGCCAGTAGGCCCCCCCCGGGACTAGGCTCCACAGATACGCAGTATTTT.

The chain is built from TRBV10-2 and TRBJ2-5; 7 nucleotides align to TRBD2. This CDR3 has 12 residues. The germline V gene has CDR1 WSHSY and CDR2 SAAADI. Trimming cost V 10 bases and J 1 base; bases outside gene matches: 3. In nucleotides, the CDR3 is TGCGCCACCGGGGAGGGCCAAGAGACCCAGTACTTC. Its protein is CATGEGQETQYF.

This chain joins TRBV29-1 and TRBJ1-1; D call uncertain. The germline V gene has CDR1 SQVTM and CDR2 ANQGSEA. The CDR3 has 12 residues. V was trimmed by 6 bases and J by 4 bases, leaving 12 bases between them. CDR3 region: CSVAWAGTEAFF. The CDR3 DNA follows: TGCAGCGTCGCCTGGGCGGGCACTGAAGCTTTCTTT.

The V call is TRBV2, the J call TRBJ1-2; D remains ambiguous. The CDR3 spans 12 residues. Looked up from germline, CDR1 is SNHLY and CDR2 is FYNNEI. Trimming left V 9 bases short and J 4 bases short, with 12 bases between. The CDR3 coding sequence is TGTGCCAGATCGACCGACCTCTATGGCTACACCTTC. Translated: CARSTDLYGYTF.

The rearrangement uses TRBV19 and TRBJ1-3; tentatively, D is TRBD1 (5 bases). Germline-derived CDR1 and CDR2 are LNHDA and SQIVND (reference sequence). V was clipped by 7 bases and J by 0 bases, with 16 bases between them. The CDR3 is made up of 16 amino acids. The CDR3 here is CASTSTEEYSGNTIYF. CDR3 nucleotide sequence: TGTGCCAGTACGTCGACAGAAGAGTACTCTGGAAACACCATATATTTT.

The V and J genes are TRBV11-3 and TRBJ1-1; D remains ambiguous. The V gene's germline CDR1 is SGHNT and CDR2 YENEEA. The CDR3 loop spans 13 amino acids. V lost 1 base to trimming and J lost 5 bases, with 8 bases between them. This CDR3 is CASSLGTGTEAFF. CDR3 coding DNA: TGTGCCAGCAGCTTAGGGACGGGTACTGAAGCTTTCTTT.

V usage is TRBV3-1 (or the pseudogene TRBV3-2) and J usage is TRBJ1-2; D remains unclear. Trimming cost V 1 base and J 2 bases, with 8 bases left between them. This CDR3 contains 14 residues. CDR1 is LGHDT and CDR2 is YNNKEL in the germline V gene (reference sequence). CDR3: CASSQVSTNYGYTF. The CDR3 DNA follows: TGTGCCAGCAGCCAAGTGTCTACCAACTATGGCTACACCTTC.